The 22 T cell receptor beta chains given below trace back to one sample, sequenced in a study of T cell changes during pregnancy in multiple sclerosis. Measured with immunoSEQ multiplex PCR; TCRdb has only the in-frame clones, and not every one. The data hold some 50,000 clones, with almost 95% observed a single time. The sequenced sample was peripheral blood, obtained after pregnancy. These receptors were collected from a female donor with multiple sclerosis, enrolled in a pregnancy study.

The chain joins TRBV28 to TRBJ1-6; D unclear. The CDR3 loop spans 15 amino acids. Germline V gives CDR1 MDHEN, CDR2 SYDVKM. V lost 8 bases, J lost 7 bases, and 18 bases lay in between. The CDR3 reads CASGVPRGGNSPLHF. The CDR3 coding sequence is TGTGCCAGCGGAGTGCCCCGGGGAGGGAATTCACCCCTCCACTTT.

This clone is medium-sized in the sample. In nucleotides, the CDR3 is TGTGCCAGTAGTAGCGGAGACCGCAATGAGCAGTTCTTC. Its translation is CASSSGDRNEQFF. The chain links TRBV19 to TRBJ2-1; D is unresolved. From germline, CDR1 is LNHDA and CDR2 SQIVND (reference sequence). The CDR3 has 13 amino acids. With 4 bases removed from V and 6 bases from J, the gap between germline ends came to 10 bases.

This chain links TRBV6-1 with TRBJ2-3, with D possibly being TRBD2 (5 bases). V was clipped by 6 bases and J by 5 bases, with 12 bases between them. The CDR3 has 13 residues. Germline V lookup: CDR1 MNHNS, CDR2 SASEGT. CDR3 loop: CASSPGGRDTQYF. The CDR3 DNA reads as TGTGCCAGCAGCCCCGGCGGGCGAGATACGCAGTATTTT.

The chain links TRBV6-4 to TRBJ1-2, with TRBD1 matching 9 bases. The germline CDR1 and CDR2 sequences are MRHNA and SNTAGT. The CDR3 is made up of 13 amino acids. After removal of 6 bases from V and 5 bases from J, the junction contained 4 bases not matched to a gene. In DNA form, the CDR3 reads TGTGCCAGCAGGGCAGACAGGGGGTATGGCTACACCTTC. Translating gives CASRADRGYGYTF.

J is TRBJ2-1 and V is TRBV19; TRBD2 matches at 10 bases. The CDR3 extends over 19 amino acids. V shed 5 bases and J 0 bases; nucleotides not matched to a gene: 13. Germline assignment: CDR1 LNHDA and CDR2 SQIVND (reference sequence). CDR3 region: CASSLIAGGYQSSYNEQFF. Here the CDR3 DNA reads TGTGCCAGTAGTTTAATAGCGGGGGGCTACCAGAGCTCCTACAATGAGCAGTTCTTC. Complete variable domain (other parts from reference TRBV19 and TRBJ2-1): DGGITQSPKYLFRKEGQNVTLSCEQNLNHDAMYWYRQDPGQGLRLIYYSQIVNDFQKGDIAEGYSVSREKKESFPLTVTSAQKNPTAFYLCASSLIAGGYQSSYNEQFFGPGTRLTVL.

This CDR3 reads CASTPGTSGQETQYF. The CDR3, as DNA: TGTGCCAGCACTCCCGGGACTAGCGGACAAGAGACCCAGTACTTC. The gene calls are TRBV6-6 and TRBJ2-5, with 11 bases aligning to TRBD2. The V gene end was trimmed by 7 bases and the J gene end by 2 bases; junction bases not matched to a gene: 6. This CDR3 has 15 amino acids. Germline CDR1 MNHNY, CDR2 SVGAGI (reference sequence).

The CDR3 protein is CASSLDRRQYF. The CDR3 bases are TGTGCCAGCAGCTTGGACAGGAGGCAGTACTTC. The chain recombines TRBV5-6 with TRBJ2-7, with D maybe TRBD1 (5 bases). The V end lost 0 bases, the J end lost 9 bases, and 7 bases lay between the germline ends. CDR1 is SGHDT, CDR2 YYEEEE, per germline. The CDR3 sequence is 11 residues long.

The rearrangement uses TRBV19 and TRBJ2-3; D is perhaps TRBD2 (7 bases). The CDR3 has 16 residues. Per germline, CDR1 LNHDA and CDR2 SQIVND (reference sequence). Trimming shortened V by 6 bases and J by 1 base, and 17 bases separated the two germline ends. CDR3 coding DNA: TGTGCCAGTAGCCGGGTCCGGGGGGCCGGCACAGATACGCAGTATTTT. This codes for CASSRVRGAGTDTQYF.

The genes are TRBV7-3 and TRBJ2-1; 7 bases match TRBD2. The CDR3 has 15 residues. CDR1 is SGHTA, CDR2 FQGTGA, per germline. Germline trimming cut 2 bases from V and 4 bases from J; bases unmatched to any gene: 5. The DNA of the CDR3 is TGTGCCAGCAGCTTAGTGGGGGGGGTATACAATGAGCAGTTCTTC. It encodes CASSLVGGVYNEQFF.

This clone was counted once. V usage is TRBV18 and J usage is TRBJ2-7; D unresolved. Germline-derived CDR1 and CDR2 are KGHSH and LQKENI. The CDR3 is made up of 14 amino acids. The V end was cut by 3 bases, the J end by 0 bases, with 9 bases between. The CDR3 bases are TGTGCCAGCTCACCTGCGACACCCTCCTACGAGCAGTACTTC. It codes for CASSPATPSYEQYF. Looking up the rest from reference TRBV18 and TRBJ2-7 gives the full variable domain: NAGVMQNPRHLVRRRGQEARLRCSPMKGHSHVYWYRQLPEEGLKFMVYLQKENIIDESGMPKERFSAEFPKEGPSILRIQQVVRGDSAAYFCASSPATPSYEQYFGPGTRLTVT.

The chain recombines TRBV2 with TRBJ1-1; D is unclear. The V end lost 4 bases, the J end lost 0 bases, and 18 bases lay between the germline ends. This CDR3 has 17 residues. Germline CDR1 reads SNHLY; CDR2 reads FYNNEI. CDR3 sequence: CASSVIKLWAVNTEAFF. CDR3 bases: TGTGCCAGCAGTGTTATTAAATTGTGGGCTGTGAACACTGAAGCTTTCTTT. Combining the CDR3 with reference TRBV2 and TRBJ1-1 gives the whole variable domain EPEVTQTPSHQVTQMGQEVILRCVPISNHLYFYWYRQILGQKVEFLVSFYNNEISEKSEIFDDQFSVERPDGSNFTLKIRSTKLEDSAMYFCASSVIKLWAVNTEAFFGQGTRLTVV.

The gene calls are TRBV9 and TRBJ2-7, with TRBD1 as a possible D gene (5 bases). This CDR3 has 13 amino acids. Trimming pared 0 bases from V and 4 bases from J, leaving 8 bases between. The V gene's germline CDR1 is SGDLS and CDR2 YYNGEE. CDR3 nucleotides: TGTGCCAGCAGCGTAGGGGGCTTGTACGAGCAGTACTTC. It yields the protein CASSVGGLYEQYF.

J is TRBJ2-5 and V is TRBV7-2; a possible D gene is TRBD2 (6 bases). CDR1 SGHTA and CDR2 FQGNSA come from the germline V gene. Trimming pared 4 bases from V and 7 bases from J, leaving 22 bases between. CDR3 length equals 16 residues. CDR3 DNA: TGTGCCAGCAGCTCCCCTTTTTCGGGACTGGATTCGACCCAGTACTTC. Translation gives CASSSPFSGLDSTQYF.

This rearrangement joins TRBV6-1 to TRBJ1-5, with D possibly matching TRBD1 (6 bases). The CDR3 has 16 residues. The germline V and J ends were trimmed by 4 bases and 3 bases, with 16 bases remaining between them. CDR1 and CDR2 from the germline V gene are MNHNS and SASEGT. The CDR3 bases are TGTGCCAGCAGTGGCGGCCCGGACAGCCTCAATCAGCCCCAGCATTTT. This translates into CASSGGPDSLNQPQHF.

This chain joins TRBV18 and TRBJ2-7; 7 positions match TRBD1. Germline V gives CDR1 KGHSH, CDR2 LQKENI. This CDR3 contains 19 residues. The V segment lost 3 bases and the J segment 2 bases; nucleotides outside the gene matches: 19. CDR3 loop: CASSPPVPYRGQTTYEQYF. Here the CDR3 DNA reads TGTGCCAGCTCACCCCCAGTTCCCTACAGGGGACAGACTACCTACGAGCAGTACTTC.

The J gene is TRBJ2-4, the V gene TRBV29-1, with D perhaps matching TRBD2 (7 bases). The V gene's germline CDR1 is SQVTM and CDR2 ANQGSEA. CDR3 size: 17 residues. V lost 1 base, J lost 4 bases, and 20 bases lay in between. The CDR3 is CSVEGGEAGALKNIQYF. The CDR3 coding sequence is TGCAGCGTTGAAGGGGGGGAGGCGGGGGCGCTGAAAAACATTCAGTACTTC.

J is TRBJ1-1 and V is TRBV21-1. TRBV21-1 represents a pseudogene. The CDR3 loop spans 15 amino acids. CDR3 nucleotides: TGTGCCAGCAGCAAAAGGCCCGGGAAAAACACTGAAGCTTTCTTT. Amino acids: CASSKRPGKNTEAFF.

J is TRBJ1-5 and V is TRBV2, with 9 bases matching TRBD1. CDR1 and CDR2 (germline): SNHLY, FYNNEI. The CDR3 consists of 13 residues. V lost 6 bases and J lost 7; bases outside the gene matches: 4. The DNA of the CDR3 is TGTGCCAGCAGGGGGACAGGGATCCAGCCCCAGCATTTT. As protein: CASRGTGIQPQHF.

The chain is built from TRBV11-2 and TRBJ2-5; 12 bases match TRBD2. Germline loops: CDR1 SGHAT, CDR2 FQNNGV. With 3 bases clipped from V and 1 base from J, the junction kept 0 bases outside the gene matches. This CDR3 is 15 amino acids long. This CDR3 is CASSLGLAGQETQYF. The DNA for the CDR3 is TGTGCCAGCAGCTTGGGACTAGCGGGCCAAGAGACCCAGTACTTC.

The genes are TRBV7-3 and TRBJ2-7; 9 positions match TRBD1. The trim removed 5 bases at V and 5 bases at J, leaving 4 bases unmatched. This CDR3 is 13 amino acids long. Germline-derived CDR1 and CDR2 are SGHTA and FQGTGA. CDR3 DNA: TGTGCCAGCAGCCTGGGACAGGGTAACGAGCAGTACTTC. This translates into CASSLGQGNEQYF.

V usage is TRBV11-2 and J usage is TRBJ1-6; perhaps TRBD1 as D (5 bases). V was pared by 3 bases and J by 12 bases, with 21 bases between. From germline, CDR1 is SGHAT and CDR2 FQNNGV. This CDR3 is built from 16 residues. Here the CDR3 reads CASSLRGTILFQPLHF. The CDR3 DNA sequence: TGTGCCAGCAGCTTGCGCGGGACCATCCTCTTCCAACCCCTCCACTTT.

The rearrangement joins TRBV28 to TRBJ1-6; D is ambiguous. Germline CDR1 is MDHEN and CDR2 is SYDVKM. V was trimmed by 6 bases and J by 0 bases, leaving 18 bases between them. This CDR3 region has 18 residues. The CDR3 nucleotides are TGTGCCAGCAGGCGGGCGACGAAGGGAAGCTCCTATAATTCACCCCTCCACTTT. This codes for CASRRATKGSSYNSPLHF.